Presented here are 9 T cell receptor beta chains from one specimen sequenced in a study of blood T cell repertoires in COVID-19. Libraries were prepared by immunoSEQ multiplex PCR; TCRdb keeps only in-frame clonotypes and omits some of them. In the table there are approximately 110,000 clones, around 86% of which are singletons. Input material: peripheral blood. These receptors were obtained from a man aged 35 to 55 with acute or convalescent COVID-19.

V usage is TRBV11-3 and J usage is TRBJ1-1, with D possibly being TRBD1 (5 bases). The germline gives CDR1 SGHNT, CDR2 YENEEA. V lost 4 bases, J lost 6 bases, and 21 bases lay in between. This CDR3 is 16 amino acids long. The CDR3 here is CASSSGGAGKGAEAFF. The CDR3, as DNA: TGTGCCAGCAGCTCTGGTGGGGCAGGTAAAGGGGCTGAAGCTTTCTTT.

The chain carries TRBV11-2 and TRBJ1-2; D remains ambiguous. V lost 5 bases and J 4 bases, leaving 14 bases between the germline ends. This CDR3 is built from 14 residues. The V gene's germline CDR1 is SGHAT and CDR2 FQNNGV. CDR3 protein: CASSPGEGVYGYTF. CDR3 DNA: TGTGCCAGCAGCCCCGGGGAGGGAGTCTATGGCTACACCTTC. Using reference TRBV11-2 and TRBJ1-2 for the parts outside the CDR3, the full variable domain is EAGVAQSPRYKIIEKRQSVAFWCNPISGHATLYWYQQILGQGPKLLIQFQNNGVVDDSQLPKDRFSAERLKGVDSTLKIQPAKLEDSAVYLCASSPGEGVYGYTFGSGTRLTVV.

The chain recombines TRBV30 with TRBJ1-5, with 9 bases identical to TRBD1. Germline loops: CDR1 GTSNPN, CDR2 SVGIG (reference sequence). This CDR3 has 16 residues. Trimming at V came to 4 bases and at J to 1 base, leaving 8 bases not matched to a gene. The CDR3 loop is CAWTLGDRASNQPQHF. DNA of the CDR3: TGTGCCTGGACTCTTGGGGACAGGGCAAGCAATCAGCCCCAGCATTTT.

The rearrangement joins TRBV6-4 to TRBJ2-1; 8 bases match TRBD2. Germline CDR1 is MRHNA and CDR2 is SNTAGT. There are 15 residues in the CDR3. The J segment lost 8 bases and the V segment lost 5 bases, leaving 11 bases of the junction unmatched. This chain's CDR3 is CASSRTQTSVYEQFF. CDR3 nucleotide sequence: TGTGCCAGCAGTCGGACGCAGACTAGCGTTTATGAGCAGTTCTTC.

The rearrangement links TRBV10-3 to TRBJ2-1; TRBD2 aligns across 9 bases. The V segment lost 0 bases and the J segment 8 bases; nucleotides outside the gene matches: 14. The CDR3 covers 18 residues. CDR1 is ENHRY and CDR2 is SYGVKD in the germline V gene. CDR3 sequence: CAISESKKAGGGRDEQFF. The CDR3 coding sequence is TGTGCCATCAGTGAGTCAAAGAAGGCGGGAGGGGGAAGGGATGAGCAGTTCTTC.

The rearrangement uses TRBV11-2 and TRBJ1-2; unclear D gene. This CDR3 is built from 14 residues. CDR1 SGHAT and CDR2 FQNNGV come from the germline V gene. V was cut by 2 bases and J by 5 bases, with 12 bases left in between. CDR3 loop: CASSLIQAAYGYTF. The DNA for the CDR3 is TGTGCCAGCAGCTTAATCCAGGCCGCTTATGGCTACACCTTC.

The rearrangement joins TRBV5-1 to TRBJ2-1, with a tentative D call TRBD1 (5 bases). Trimming shortened V by 0 bases and J by 10 bases, and 23 bases separated the two germline ends. The CDR3 runs 17 residues. Germline V gene lookup returns CDR1 SGHRS and CDR2 YFSETQ. CDR3 in amino acids: CASSLAPQGSNALEQFF. For the CDR3, the DNA is TGCGCCAGCAGCTTGGCCCCTCAGGGAAGCAATGCTTTGGAGCAGTTCTTC. Supplemented by reference TRBV5-1 and TRBJ2-1, the full variable domain reads KAGVTQTPRYLIKTRGQQVTLSCSPISGHRSVSWYQQTPGQGLQFLFEYFSETQRNKGNFPGRFSGRQFSNSRSEMNVSTLELGDSALYLCASSLAPQGSNALEQFFGPGTRLTVL.

The genes are TRBV5-1 and TRBJ2-7, with TRBD2 matching 14 bases. J was trimmed by 7 bases and V by 5 bases; bases with no gene match: 8. The CDR3 is 15 residues long. CDR1 SGHRS and CDR2 YFSETQ come from the germline V gene. The chain's CDR3 is CASRAGGLAGDEQYF. DNA of the CDR3: TGCGCCAGCAGGGCGGGGGGACTAGCGGGAGATGAGCAGTACTTC.

The chain links TRBV5-1 to TRBJ2-1; no firm D call. Germline V gene data show CDR1 as SGHRS and CDR2 as YFSETQ. V was trimmed by 5 bases and J by 8 bases, leaving 17 bases between them. The CDR3 is 14 amino acids. CDR3 residues: CASSKKENPDEQFF. CDR3 coding DNA: TGCGCCAGCAGTAAAAAGGAGAATCCTGATGAGCAGTTCTTC.